The clone carrying this T cell receptor (beta chain) appeared once. Antigen specificity is unknown. Primers for the PCR totalled 60 Vbeta and 13 Jbeta. Using immunoSEQ multiplex PCR, the repertoire was profiled, and TCRdb retains in-frame clones only, with some absent. The repertoire includes roughly 160,000 clones, roughly 79% of them detected once, and roughly 3% sits in the top ten. The V end lost 2 bases, the J end lost 5 bases, and 13 bases lay between the germline ends. Germline loops: CDR1 SGHTS, CDR2 YDEGEE. There are 15 residues in the CDR3. The data are from a study of cytomegalovirus exposure and HLA in healthy donors. Study conclusions and caveats: The study listed under 200 cytomegalovirus-associated TCR beta chains. Despite most TCR sequences being rare, some public TCRs occurred in many donors.

The sample taken for sequencing was PBMCs. The clonotype was recovered from a woman aged 45 to 65 in good health and CMV-seropositive. This chain links TRBV5-8 with TRBJ1-4, with D possibly being TRBD1 (5 bases). The CDR3 DNA reads TGTGCCAGCAGCTTCCAGGGTGGGCCCAATGAAAAACTGTTTTTT. This translates into CASSFQGGPNEKLFF.